The 2 T cell receptor beta chains listed next were all sequenced from one sample in a study of shared clonotypes between healthy human individuals. Only in-frame clones appear in the TCRdb table, and some are missing; sequencing was by immunoSEQ multiplex PCR. The sample holds more than 150,000 clones, approximately 70% seen once. Material for sequencing was memory CD4+ T cells sorted from blood. Subset: CD45RA-negative fraction. Source of these receptors: a man aged 30 to 39 in good health.

The chain recombines TRBV5-6 with TRBJ2-6, with TRBD1 matching 7 bases. Germline trimming cut 4 bases from V and 1 base from J; bases unmatched to any gene: 2. CDR3 length equals 15 residues. The germline V gene has CDR1 SGHDT and CDR2 YYEEEE. The CDR3 reads CASSPGGSGANVLTF. CDR3 nucleotides: TGTGCCAGCAGCCCAGGGGGATCTGGGGCCAACGTCCTGACTTTC. The full variable domain, in which reference TRBV5-6 and TRBJ2-6 provide the parts outside the CDR3, is DAGVTQSPTHLIKTRGQQVTLRCSPKSGHDTVSWYQQALGQGPQFIFQYYEEEERQRGNFPDRFSGHQFPNYSSELNVNALLLGDSALYLCASSPGGSGANVLTFGAGSRLTVL.

This clone was seen a handful of times. This chain connects TRBV29-1 to TRBJ2-7, with TRBD2 matching over 8 bases. Germline trimming cut 7 bases from V and 4 bases from J; bases unmatched to any gene: 6. This CDR3 spans 12 amino acids. Germline CDR1 is SQVTM and CDR2 is ANQGSEA. This CDR3 is CSARLASYEQYF. The CDR3 coding sequence is TGCAGCGCCCGACTAGCGTCGTACGAGCAGTACTTC.